This entry lists 27 T cell receptor beta chains sequenced from one sample in a study of T cells in tuberculosis (dated by TCRdb to between 2018 and 2020). Preparation of the library involved the immunoSEQ multiplex PCR assay. TCRdb took over this immuneACCESS table, retaining in-frame rearrangements with V and J assigned. Such tables are incomplete; in checked studies, under half of the missing clones stem from an unresolved V gene, and the remainder is unexplained. Present in this sample are approximately 59,000 clones, around 90% of which were seen just once. The top ten constitute just over 20% of the sample. Thawed, overnight-rested PBMC were stained with GMM-loaded CD1B tetramer, a Live/Dead dye and anti-CD3, then sorted on a FACS Aria II. The CD1B tetramers were loaded with C32 glucose monomycolate that had been purified from Rhodococcus equi. Sequencing was carried out using CD1b-GMM tetramer-negative cells sorted from PBMCs. The sample's cell subset or site label, decoded: T cells not binding CD1B-GMM tetramer, sorted from same donor. These receptors all stem from an adult woman with latent tuberculosis.

The rearrangement links TRBV7-9 to TRBJ2-7; 11 nucleotides align to TRBD1. The CDR3 loop spans 14 amino acids. V lost 5 bases, J lost 2 bases, and 2 bases stayed unmatched. Germline CDR1 reads SEHNR; CDR2 reads FQNEAQ (reference sequence). The CDR3: CASSMGQGAYEQYF. The CDR3 nucleotides are TGTGCCAGCAGCATGGGACAGGGGGCCTACGAGCAGTACTTC.

The rearrangement joins TRBV30 to TRBJ1-2, with D tentatively TRBD1 (5 bases). Trimming removed 7 bases from V and 4 bases from J, with 16 bases in between. Germline V gene data show CDR1 as GTSNPN and CDR2 as SVGIG (reference sequence). The CDR3 spans 13 residues. The chain's CDR3 is CASTTAPGYGYTF. DNA for the CDR3: TGTGCCTCCACGACAGCCCCCGGCTATGGCTACACCTTC.

The rearrangement links TRBV5-4 to TRBJ2-1; D may be TRBD2 (6 bases). The ends were cut back, 6 bases at V and 4 bases at J, with 20 bases in the middle. Germline V gives CDR1 SGHNT, CDR2 YYREEE (reference sequence). This CDR3 is 16 amino acids long. For the CDR3, the DNA is TGTGCCAGCACCTCGAAGGGACTTCTCAAATACAATGAGCAGTTCTTC. Translation gives CASTSKGLLKYNEQFF. Together with reference TRBV5-4 and TRBJ2-1, the CDR3 gives the full variable domain: ETGVTQSPTHLIKTRGQQVTLRCSSQSGHNTVSWYQQALGQGPQFIFQYYREEENGRGNFPPRFSGLQFPNYSSELNVNALELDDSALYLCASTSKGLLKYNEQFFGPGTRLTVL.

J is TRBJ2-5 and V is TRBV19, with D possibly being TRBD2 (7 bases). CDR1 is LNHDA and CDR2 is SQIVND in the germline V gene (reference sequence). The V and J ends lost 7 bases and 4 bases respectively, with 25 bases between them. There are 17 residues in the CDR3. This CDR3 is CASTTSRGGLASETQYF. The CDR3, as DNA: TGTGCCAGTACCACCTCGAGGGGGGGTTTAGCGTCAGAGACCCAGTACTTC.

V and J are TRBV6-5 and TRBJ1-5, with 7 bases identical to TRBD1. With V trimmed by 6 bases and J by 5 bases, 7 bases remained unmatched. This CDR3 is 14 amino acids long. Germline values: CDR1 MNHEY, CDR2 SVGAGI. The CDR3 coding sequence is TGTGCCAGCAGCCTTGGGACAGAGCATCAGCCCCAGCATTTT. This codes for CASSLGTEHQPQHF.

The CDR3 sequence: CASSNRGLSNEKLFF. The CDR3, as DNA: TGTGCCAGCAGTAACAGGGGGCTCTCTAATGAAAAACTGTTTTTT. The V and J genes are TRBV2 and TRBJ1-4; TRBD1 aligns across 9 bases. The germline CDR1 and CDR2 sequences are SNHLY and FYNNEI. CDR3 length: 15 residues. The V segment lost 5 bases and the J segment 3 bases; nucleotides outside the gene matches: 4. The variable domain in full, completed from reference TRBV2 and TRBJ1-4, reads EPEVTQTPSHQVTQMGQEVILRCVPISNHLYFYWYRQILGQKVEFLVSFYNNEISEKSEIFDDQFSVERPDGSNFTLKIRSTKLEDSAMYFCASSNRGLSNEKLFFGSGTQLSVL.

The chain couples TRBV19 to TRBJ2-1; 8 bases are a match to TRBD2. With V trimmed by 4 bases and J by 16 bases, 9 bases remained unmatched. This CDR3 contains 12 residues. Germline loops: CDR1 LNHDA, CDR2 SQIVND (reference sequence). The CDR3, as DNA: TGTGCCAGTAGTACCCCCGGGACTAGTGTCTTCTTC. Its protein is CASSTPGTSVFF.

In this sample, this clone turned up a few times. V gene TRBV7-2 combines with J gene TRBJ2-5, with 8 bases matching TRBD2. This CDR3 has 13 residues. In germline, CDR1 is SGHTA, CDR2 FQGNSA. Trimming removed 4 bases from V and 5 bases from J; junction bases left unmatched: 3. The CDR3 nucleotides read TGTGCCAGCAGCTGGGGACTAGTGGAGACCCAGTACTTC. Protein sequence: CASSWGLVETQYF.

Only one count was recorded for this clone. The DNA of the CDR3 is TGTGCCAGCAGCTCCCTGCGGACATCCTTAGGGGTGACAGATACGCAGTATTTT. The encoded protein is CASSSLRTSLGVTDTQYF. V gene TRBV7-9 combines with J gene TRBJ2-3, with a weak D call TRBD1 (5 bases). The V gene's germline CDR1 is SEHNR and CDR2 FQNEAQ (reference sequence). Trimming cost V 4 bases and J 3 bases, with 23 bases left between them. This CDR3 contains 18 residues.

The chain recombines TRBV7-9 with TRBJ2-1, with D perhaps TRBD2 (7 bases). The V end lost 1 base, the J end lost 5 bases, and 15 bases lay between the germline ends. Germline V gives CDR1 SEHNR, CDR2 FQNEAQ (reference sequence). The CDR3 covers 16 residues. The CDR3 bases are TGTGCCAGCAGCTTAGTTAGGGGGGGCGATAACAATGAGCAGTTCTTC. Translating gives CASSLVRGGDNNEQFF. Full variable domain (remainder filled in from reference TRBV7-9 and TRBJ2-1): DTGVSQNPRHKITKRGQNVTFRCDPISEHNRLYWYRQTLGQGPEFLTYFQNEAQLEKSRLLSDRFSAERPKGSFSTLEIQRTEQGDSAMYLCASSLVRGGDNNEQFFGPGTRLTVL.

This rearrangement joins TRBV5-1 to TRBJ2-5; 12 bases fit TRBD2. Germline V lookup: CDR1 SGHRS, CDR2 YFSETQ. V lost 0 bases and J lost 0; bases outside the gene matches: 6. The CDR3 contains 18 residues. CDR3 sequence reads: CASSLGITSGRNQETQYF. In DNA, the CDR3 is TGCGCCAGCAGCTTGGGTATCACTAGCGGGAGGAACCAAGAGACCCAGTACTTC.

The chain joins TRBV7-2 to TRBJ2-1, with D perhaps matching TRBD2 (5 bases). Trimming took 1 base from V and 6 from J, leaving 10 bases between them. The CDR3 is made up of 14 amino acids. Germline CDR1 reads SGHTA; CDR2 reads FQGNSA. The CDR3 coding sequence is TGTGCCAGCAGCTTAGGGACCAGCGGCAATGAGCAGTTCTTC. Protein sequence: CASSLGTSGNEQFF.

The CDR3 bases are TGTGCCAGCAGCGCCACTGAGGGTCAGCCCCAGCATTTT. This sequence encodes CASSATEGQPQHF. The chain couples TRBV9 to TRBJ1-5; D unresolved. The V gene's germline CDR1 is SGDLS and CDR2 YYNGEE. Trimming removed 3 bases from V and 6 bases from J, with 10 bases in between. This CDR3 has 13 residues.

This clone was seen a few times. The chain has TRBV5-5 and TRBJ2-7, with 9 bases lining up with TRBD1. The CDR3 contains 16 residues. V lost 2 bases and J lost 0; bases outside the gene matches: 6. Germline CDR1 reads SGHKS; CDR2 reads YYEKEE (reference sequence). The CDR3 loop is CASSLSGTGFSYEQYF. The CDR3 nucleotides are TGTGCCAGCAGCTTATCCGGGACAGGGTTCTCCTACGAGCAGTACTTC.

The chain is built from TRBV25-1 and TRBJ2-6; 7 bases map to TRBD2. This CDR3 contains 17 residues. V lost 3 bases and J lost 10; bases outside the gene matches: 15. CDR1 MGHDK and CDR2 SYGVNS come from the germline V gene. Written as DNA, the CDR3 is TGTGCCAGCAGTGAGGGTTTTAAGGCGGGAGTAAGAAACGTCCTGACTTTC. Protein: CASSEGFKAGVRNVLTF.

The chain links TRBV4-3 to TRBJ2-3; 9 nucleotides match TRBD2. After removal of 0 bases from V and 6 bases from J, the junction contained 10 bases not matched to a gene. Germline CDR1 and CDR2: LGHNA and YSLEER. There are 17 residues in the CDR3. CDR3 residues: CASSQDPRGGTGDTQYF. The CDR3 DNA sequence: TGCGCCAGCAGCCAAGATCCGCGGGGGGGCACGGGGGATACGCAGTATTTT.

The chain combines TRBV5-1 with TRBJ1-2; D is undetermined. The CDR3 has 13 amino acids. V lost 1 base, J lost 4 bases, and 8 bases lay in between. The germline V gene has CDR1 SGHRS and CDR2 YFSETQ. Written as DNA, the CDR3 is TGCGCCAGCAGCTTGAACTTCGTCTATGGCTACACCTTC. Protein: CASSLNFVYGYTF. The variable domain in full, completed from reference TRBV5-1 and TRBJ1-2, reads KAGVTQTPRYLIKTRGQQVTLSCSPISGHRSVSWYQQTPGQGLQFLFEYFSETQRNKGNFPGRFSGRQFSNSRSEMNVSTLELGDSALYLCASSLNFVYGYTFGSGTRLTVV.

This clone appeared once. The V call is TRBV2, the J call TRBJ2-7; 7 bases match TRBD1. CDR3 length: 14 residues. J was trimmed by 1 base and V by 7 bases; bases with no gene match: 7. The germline V gene encodes CDR1 SNHLY and CDR2 FYNNEI. CDR3 nucleotides: TGTGCCAGCACCCCGGGACAGCCTTCCTACGAGCAGTACTTC. This translates into CASTPGQPSYEQYF. Together with reference TRBV2 and TRBJ2-7, the CDR3 gives the full variable domain: EPEVTQTPSHQVTQMGQEVILRCVPISNHLYFYWYRQILGQKVEFLVSFYNNEISEKSEIFDDQFSVERPDGSNFTLKIRSTKLEDSAMYFCASTPGQPSYEQYFGPGTRLTVT.

V is TRBV19 and J is TRBJ1-2; 9 nucleotides line up with TRBD1. CDR3 length: 15 residues. CDR1 is LNHDA and CDR2 is SQIVND in the germline V gene (reference sequence). V was clipped by 4 bases and J by 2 bases; unmatched bases: 5. CDR3 loop: CASSTQGASNYGYTF. CDR3 nucleotides: TGTGCCAGTAGTACACAGGGGGCCTCCAACTATGGCTACACCTTC.

This clone was seen once. The gene calls are TRBV6-5 and TRBJ1-3, with D unresolved. The CDR3 is 16 residues long. Per the germline V gene, CDR1 is MNHEY and CDR2 is SVGAGI. Trimming pared 4 bases from V and 0 bases from J, leaving 13 bases between. The chain's CDR3 is CASSLSYRLSGNTIYF. CDR3 nucleotide sequence: TGTGCCAGCAGTTTGTCTTATAGACTCTCTGGAAACACCATATATTTT.

This clone was picked up one time. In DNA form, the CDR3 reads TGTGCTAGTGGTCAGGGCCACCTTGATGAAAAACTGTTTTTT. This gives the protein CASGQGHLDEKLFF. The gene calls are TRBV12-5 and TRBJ1-4, with D tentatively TRBD1 (5 bases). With 5 bases removed from V and 6 bases from J, the gap between germline ends came to 13 bases. The CDR3 runs 14 residues. CDR1 and CDR2 (germline): LGHNT, FRNRAP.

This clone came up a few times. The chain recombines TRBV19 with TRBJ1-5, with a weak D call TRBD1 (5 bases). Germline CDR1 and CDR2: LNHDA and SQIVND (reference sequence). This CDR3 has 16 residues. V lost 3 bases to trimming and J lost 0 bases, with 12 bases between them. The CDR3 DNA is TGTGCCAGTAGTATGTGGGGCCTCAATAGCAATCAGCCCCAGCATTTT. Translating it yields CASSMWGLNSNQPQHF.

The genes are TRBV9 and TRBJ1-5; D is unresolved. Trimming removed 0 bases at V and 0 bases at J, with 7 bases between. The CDR3 loop spans 15 amino acids. Germline CDR1 is SGDLS and CDR2 is YYNGEE. The DNA for the CDR3 is TGTGCCAGCAGCGTAGCGGCGGGTAGCAATCAGCCCCAGCATTTT. Its translation: CASSVAAGSNQPQHF.

The CDR3 protein is CASSIISGGPNTDTQYF. As DNA, the CDR3 is TGTGCCAGTAGTATAATCTCGGGGGGGCCTAACACAGATACGCAGTATTTT. The rearrangement uses TRBV19 and TRBJ2-3; 8 positions agree with TRBD2. The J segment lost 2 bases and the V segment lost 2 bases, leaving 9 bases of the junction unmatched. Germline CDR1 reads LNHDA; CDR2 reads SQIVND (reference sequence). This CDR3 contains 17 residues. The full variable domain, its missing parts supplied by reference TRBV19 and TRBJ2-3, is DGGITQSPKYLFRKEGQNVTLSCEQNLNHDAMYWYRQDPGQGLRLIYYSQIVNDFQKGDIAEGYSVSREKKESFPLTVTSAQKNPTAFYLCASSIISGGPNTDTQYFGPGTRLTVL.

The V gene is TRBV10-3, the J gene TRBJ2-3; TRBD1 is a possible D gene (6 bases). Trimming took 6 bases from V and 5 from J, leaving 15 bases between them. In germline, CDR1 is ENHRY, CDR2 SYGVKD. The CDR3 extends over 14 amino acids. The CDR3 region has the DNA TGTGCCATCAGGGGTTCAGGGGAAAGAGATACGCAGTATTTT. Translation gives CAIRGSGERDTQYF.

The chain combines TRBV9 with TRBJ2-4, with D possibly being TRBD2 (6 bases). Germline V CDR1 and CDR2: SGDLS, YYNGEE. V dropped 3 bases and J dropped 8 bases, with 15 bases sitting between them. There are 14 residues in the CDR3. CDR3 nucleotides: TGTGCCAGCAGCGAGGAGGGACTGGGGGACATTCAGTACTTC. As protein: CASSEEGLGDIQYF.

In its sample, this clone was seen once. The chain employs TRBV11-3 and TRBJ2-3; no reliable D call. This CDR3 is 12 amino acids long. V dropped 3 bases and J dropped 10 bases, with 11 bases sitting between them. In germline, CDR1 is SGHNT, CDR2 YENEEA. DNA of the CDR3: TGTGCCAGCAGCTTCCCGATGGCGGCGCAGTATTTT. This translates into CASSFPMAAQYF.